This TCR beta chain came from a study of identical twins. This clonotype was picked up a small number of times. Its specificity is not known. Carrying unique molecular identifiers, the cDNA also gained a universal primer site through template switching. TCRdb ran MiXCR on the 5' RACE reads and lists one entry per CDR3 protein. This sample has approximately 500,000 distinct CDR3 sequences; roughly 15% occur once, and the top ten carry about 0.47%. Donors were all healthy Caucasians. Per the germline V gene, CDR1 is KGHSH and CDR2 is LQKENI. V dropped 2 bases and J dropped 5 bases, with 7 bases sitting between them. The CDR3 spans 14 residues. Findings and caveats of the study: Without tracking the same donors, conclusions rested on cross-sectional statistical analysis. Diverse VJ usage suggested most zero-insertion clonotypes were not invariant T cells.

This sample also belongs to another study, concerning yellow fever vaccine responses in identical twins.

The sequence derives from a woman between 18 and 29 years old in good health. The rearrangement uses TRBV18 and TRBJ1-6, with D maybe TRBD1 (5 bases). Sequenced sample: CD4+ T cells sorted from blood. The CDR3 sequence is CASSPGGNNSPLHF. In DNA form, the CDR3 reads TGTGCCAGCTCACCAGGGGGTAATAATTCACCCCTCCACTTT.